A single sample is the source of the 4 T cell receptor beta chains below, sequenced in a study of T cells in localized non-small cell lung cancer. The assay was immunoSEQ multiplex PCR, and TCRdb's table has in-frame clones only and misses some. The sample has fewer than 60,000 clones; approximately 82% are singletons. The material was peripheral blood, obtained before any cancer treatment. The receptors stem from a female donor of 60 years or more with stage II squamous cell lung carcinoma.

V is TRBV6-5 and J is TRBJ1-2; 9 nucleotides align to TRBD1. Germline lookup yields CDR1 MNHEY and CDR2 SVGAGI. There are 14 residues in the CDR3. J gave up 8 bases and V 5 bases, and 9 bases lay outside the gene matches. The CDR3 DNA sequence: TGTGCCAGCAGTACCCCGGGACAGGGCGGCGGCTACACCTTC. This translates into CASSTPGQGGGYTF.

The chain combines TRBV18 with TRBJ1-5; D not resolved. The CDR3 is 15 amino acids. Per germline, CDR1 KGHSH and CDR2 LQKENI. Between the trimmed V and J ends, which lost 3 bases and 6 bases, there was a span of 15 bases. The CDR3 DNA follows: TGTGCCAGCTCACCGAAGAGGCAGGAGGGTCAGCCCCAGCATTTT. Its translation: CASSPKRQEGQPQHF. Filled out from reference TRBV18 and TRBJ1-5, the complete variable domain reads NAGVMQNPRHLVRRRGQEARLRCSPMKGHSHVYWYRQLPEEGLKFMVYLQKENIIDESGMPKERFSAEFPKEGPSILRIQQVVRGDSAAYFCASSPKRQEGQPQHFGDGTRLSIL.

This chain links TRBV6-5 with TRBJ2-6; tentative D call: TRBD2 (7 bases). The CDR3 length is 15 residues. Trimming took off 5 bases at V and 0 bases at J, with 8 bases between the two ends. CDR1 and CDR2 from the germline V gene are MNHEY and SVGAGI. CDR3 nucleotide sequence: TGTGCCAGCAGTAGGGGGGGCTCTGGGGCCAACGTCCTGACTTTC. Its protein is CASSRGGSGANVLTF.

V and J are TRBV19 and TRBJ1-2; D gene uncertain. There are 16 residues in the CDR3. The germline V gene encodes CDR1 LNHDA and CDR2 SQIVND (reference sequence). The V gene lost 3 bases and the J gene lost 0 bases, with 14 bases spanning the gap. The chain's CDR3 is CASSIGWSASNYGYTF. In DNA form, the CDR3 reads TGTGCCAGTAGTATCGGGTGGTCAGCCTCTAACTATGGCTACACCTTC.